This T cell receptor beta chain was profiled in a study of shared clonotypes between healthy human individuals (dated by TCRdb to 2018 to 2020). Context from the whole study: A few men and a couple of women, aged 18 to 49 years, made up the cohort. For each donor, three plates each were used for CD4 naive and CD4 memory, two plates were used for CD8 naive, and one plate was used for CD8 memory. The study deeply sequenced blood TCR repertoires of five healthy adults to estimate repertoire size and the extent of clonotype sharing between individuals. Libraries were prepared and TCR repertoires were sequenced by different laboratories using diverse techniques, in order to increase sequencing depth and limit assay-specific biases. Per donor, leukapheresis produced somewhere between about 0.94 and 9.5 billion PBMCs. Summary of the overall study and its limitations: Clonotypes shared by all four sorted-subset donors showed higher generation probabilities than non-shared clonotypes. Naive subsets generally had larger estimated clonotype richness than memory subsets. Across several donors, about 5% of naive CD4, around 3.5% of naive CD8, approximately 2.5% of memory CD4, and over 0.35% of memory CD8 clonotypes were shared. Sampling was limited to blood, and TCR repertoires in tissue likely differ from TCR repertoires in blood. The genetic and exposure-history diversity represented was limited by the small number of donors. Based on pairwise subsampling, the degree of clonotype sharing among donors was expected to be affected by sequencing depth. Rarefaction of sorted-subset datasets indicated incomplete sequencing despite the large sequencing depth.

The germline V gene encodes CDR1 MNHEY and CDR2 SVGAGI. V is trimmed back by 6 bases and J by 8 bases, and the junction contains 8 bases that no gene match accounts for. The CDR3 runs 15 amino acids, cysteine and phenylalanine included. The read is trimmed to its CDR3 DNA, 45 bases read in frame from base 1. The donors were healthy, HIV-negative adults with no recently reported acute infections or vaccinations. Every donor was a Caucasian adult residing in Nashville, Tennessee, USA. CD4+ T cells were enriched by magnetic negative selection, after which naive cells were positively selected on CD45RA and the negative fraction was taken as the memory subset. Blood was obtained by leukapheresis, after which PBMCs were separated by Ficoll-Histopaque density gradient centrifugation and cryopreserved in liquid nitrogen vapor phase. Analytical flow cytometry was used to check the purity and quantity of each magnetically sorted T cell population. From each sorted fraction, genomic DNA was isolated and quantified by UV absorbance on a Nanodrop 2000c.

This clone was counted a single time. Its cognate antigen has yet to be identified. No quality values exist for individual bases; no much larger clone is one base distant. Using the deep immunoSEQ assay, multiplex PCR amplified TCR CDR3 regions from genomic DNA. Extracted genomic DNA from each cell subset was distributed evenly across all wells of several immunoSEQ 96-well plates, and each plate was treated as a replicate. For sorted subsets, each replicate PCR was loaded with 150 to 250 ng genomic DNA, equivalent to 25,000 to 30,000 T cell genomes. Purified libraries were quantified with a Qubit 3.0 fluorometer, sized on a Bioanalyzer 2100, and re-quantified with the KAPA Library Quantification kit. A separate single-read 150-cycle Illumina NextSeq 550 flow cell was used to sequence each immunoSEQ 96-well plate. For the original study's pipeline: Because the immunoSEQ output held only junctional sequences and lacked quality scores, the filtering could not match the filtering applied to full-length reads. To assign V/J genes and CDR3, sequences were annotated against IMGT germline references using PyIR, a Python wrapper for IgBLAST v1.9. Reads with weak V/J assignments (E-value above 1e-6), missing CDR3, stop codons, out-of-frame junctions, or ambiguous translated residues were removed. A V3J clonotype was defined by an identical inferred V gene, J gene, and CDR3 amino acid sequence. To compute the percentage overlap between repertoires, the number of shared unique clonotypes was divided by the size of the smaller repertoire. Richness of each repertoire was evaluated using RTK rarefaction, the Chao1 estimator, and Recon v2.1 estimates of unobserved clonotypes. For all TCRbeta clonotypes obtained by the gDNA method from a few donors, generation probabilities were computed with OLGA. TCRdb holds this immuneACCESS table with in-frame rearrangements only. Some clones are missing; in checked studies, unresolved V genes explain under half, and the rest has no known cause. V, J and clone size were drawn from that table, and D and trimming were deduced from the DNA. The table for this sample lists roughly 1,000,000 clones; 75% to 80% of them were counted only once. Around 0.61% of the sample belongs to the ten largest clones.

The chain is assembled from TRBV6-5 and TRBJ2-1; 12 bases in the middle match TRBD2. This clonotype was obtained from a man aged 18-30 years in good health. Some clones in this sample may be carry-over from other donors' samples. Sequenced: memory CD4+ T cells from PBMCs. This specimen's cell subset or site label, per the study, means: CD45RA-negative fraction. The nucleotides are TGTGCCAGCAGGCCACTAGCGGGAGGTAAGGATGAGCAGTTCTTC. The encoded protein is CASRPLAGGKDEQFF.